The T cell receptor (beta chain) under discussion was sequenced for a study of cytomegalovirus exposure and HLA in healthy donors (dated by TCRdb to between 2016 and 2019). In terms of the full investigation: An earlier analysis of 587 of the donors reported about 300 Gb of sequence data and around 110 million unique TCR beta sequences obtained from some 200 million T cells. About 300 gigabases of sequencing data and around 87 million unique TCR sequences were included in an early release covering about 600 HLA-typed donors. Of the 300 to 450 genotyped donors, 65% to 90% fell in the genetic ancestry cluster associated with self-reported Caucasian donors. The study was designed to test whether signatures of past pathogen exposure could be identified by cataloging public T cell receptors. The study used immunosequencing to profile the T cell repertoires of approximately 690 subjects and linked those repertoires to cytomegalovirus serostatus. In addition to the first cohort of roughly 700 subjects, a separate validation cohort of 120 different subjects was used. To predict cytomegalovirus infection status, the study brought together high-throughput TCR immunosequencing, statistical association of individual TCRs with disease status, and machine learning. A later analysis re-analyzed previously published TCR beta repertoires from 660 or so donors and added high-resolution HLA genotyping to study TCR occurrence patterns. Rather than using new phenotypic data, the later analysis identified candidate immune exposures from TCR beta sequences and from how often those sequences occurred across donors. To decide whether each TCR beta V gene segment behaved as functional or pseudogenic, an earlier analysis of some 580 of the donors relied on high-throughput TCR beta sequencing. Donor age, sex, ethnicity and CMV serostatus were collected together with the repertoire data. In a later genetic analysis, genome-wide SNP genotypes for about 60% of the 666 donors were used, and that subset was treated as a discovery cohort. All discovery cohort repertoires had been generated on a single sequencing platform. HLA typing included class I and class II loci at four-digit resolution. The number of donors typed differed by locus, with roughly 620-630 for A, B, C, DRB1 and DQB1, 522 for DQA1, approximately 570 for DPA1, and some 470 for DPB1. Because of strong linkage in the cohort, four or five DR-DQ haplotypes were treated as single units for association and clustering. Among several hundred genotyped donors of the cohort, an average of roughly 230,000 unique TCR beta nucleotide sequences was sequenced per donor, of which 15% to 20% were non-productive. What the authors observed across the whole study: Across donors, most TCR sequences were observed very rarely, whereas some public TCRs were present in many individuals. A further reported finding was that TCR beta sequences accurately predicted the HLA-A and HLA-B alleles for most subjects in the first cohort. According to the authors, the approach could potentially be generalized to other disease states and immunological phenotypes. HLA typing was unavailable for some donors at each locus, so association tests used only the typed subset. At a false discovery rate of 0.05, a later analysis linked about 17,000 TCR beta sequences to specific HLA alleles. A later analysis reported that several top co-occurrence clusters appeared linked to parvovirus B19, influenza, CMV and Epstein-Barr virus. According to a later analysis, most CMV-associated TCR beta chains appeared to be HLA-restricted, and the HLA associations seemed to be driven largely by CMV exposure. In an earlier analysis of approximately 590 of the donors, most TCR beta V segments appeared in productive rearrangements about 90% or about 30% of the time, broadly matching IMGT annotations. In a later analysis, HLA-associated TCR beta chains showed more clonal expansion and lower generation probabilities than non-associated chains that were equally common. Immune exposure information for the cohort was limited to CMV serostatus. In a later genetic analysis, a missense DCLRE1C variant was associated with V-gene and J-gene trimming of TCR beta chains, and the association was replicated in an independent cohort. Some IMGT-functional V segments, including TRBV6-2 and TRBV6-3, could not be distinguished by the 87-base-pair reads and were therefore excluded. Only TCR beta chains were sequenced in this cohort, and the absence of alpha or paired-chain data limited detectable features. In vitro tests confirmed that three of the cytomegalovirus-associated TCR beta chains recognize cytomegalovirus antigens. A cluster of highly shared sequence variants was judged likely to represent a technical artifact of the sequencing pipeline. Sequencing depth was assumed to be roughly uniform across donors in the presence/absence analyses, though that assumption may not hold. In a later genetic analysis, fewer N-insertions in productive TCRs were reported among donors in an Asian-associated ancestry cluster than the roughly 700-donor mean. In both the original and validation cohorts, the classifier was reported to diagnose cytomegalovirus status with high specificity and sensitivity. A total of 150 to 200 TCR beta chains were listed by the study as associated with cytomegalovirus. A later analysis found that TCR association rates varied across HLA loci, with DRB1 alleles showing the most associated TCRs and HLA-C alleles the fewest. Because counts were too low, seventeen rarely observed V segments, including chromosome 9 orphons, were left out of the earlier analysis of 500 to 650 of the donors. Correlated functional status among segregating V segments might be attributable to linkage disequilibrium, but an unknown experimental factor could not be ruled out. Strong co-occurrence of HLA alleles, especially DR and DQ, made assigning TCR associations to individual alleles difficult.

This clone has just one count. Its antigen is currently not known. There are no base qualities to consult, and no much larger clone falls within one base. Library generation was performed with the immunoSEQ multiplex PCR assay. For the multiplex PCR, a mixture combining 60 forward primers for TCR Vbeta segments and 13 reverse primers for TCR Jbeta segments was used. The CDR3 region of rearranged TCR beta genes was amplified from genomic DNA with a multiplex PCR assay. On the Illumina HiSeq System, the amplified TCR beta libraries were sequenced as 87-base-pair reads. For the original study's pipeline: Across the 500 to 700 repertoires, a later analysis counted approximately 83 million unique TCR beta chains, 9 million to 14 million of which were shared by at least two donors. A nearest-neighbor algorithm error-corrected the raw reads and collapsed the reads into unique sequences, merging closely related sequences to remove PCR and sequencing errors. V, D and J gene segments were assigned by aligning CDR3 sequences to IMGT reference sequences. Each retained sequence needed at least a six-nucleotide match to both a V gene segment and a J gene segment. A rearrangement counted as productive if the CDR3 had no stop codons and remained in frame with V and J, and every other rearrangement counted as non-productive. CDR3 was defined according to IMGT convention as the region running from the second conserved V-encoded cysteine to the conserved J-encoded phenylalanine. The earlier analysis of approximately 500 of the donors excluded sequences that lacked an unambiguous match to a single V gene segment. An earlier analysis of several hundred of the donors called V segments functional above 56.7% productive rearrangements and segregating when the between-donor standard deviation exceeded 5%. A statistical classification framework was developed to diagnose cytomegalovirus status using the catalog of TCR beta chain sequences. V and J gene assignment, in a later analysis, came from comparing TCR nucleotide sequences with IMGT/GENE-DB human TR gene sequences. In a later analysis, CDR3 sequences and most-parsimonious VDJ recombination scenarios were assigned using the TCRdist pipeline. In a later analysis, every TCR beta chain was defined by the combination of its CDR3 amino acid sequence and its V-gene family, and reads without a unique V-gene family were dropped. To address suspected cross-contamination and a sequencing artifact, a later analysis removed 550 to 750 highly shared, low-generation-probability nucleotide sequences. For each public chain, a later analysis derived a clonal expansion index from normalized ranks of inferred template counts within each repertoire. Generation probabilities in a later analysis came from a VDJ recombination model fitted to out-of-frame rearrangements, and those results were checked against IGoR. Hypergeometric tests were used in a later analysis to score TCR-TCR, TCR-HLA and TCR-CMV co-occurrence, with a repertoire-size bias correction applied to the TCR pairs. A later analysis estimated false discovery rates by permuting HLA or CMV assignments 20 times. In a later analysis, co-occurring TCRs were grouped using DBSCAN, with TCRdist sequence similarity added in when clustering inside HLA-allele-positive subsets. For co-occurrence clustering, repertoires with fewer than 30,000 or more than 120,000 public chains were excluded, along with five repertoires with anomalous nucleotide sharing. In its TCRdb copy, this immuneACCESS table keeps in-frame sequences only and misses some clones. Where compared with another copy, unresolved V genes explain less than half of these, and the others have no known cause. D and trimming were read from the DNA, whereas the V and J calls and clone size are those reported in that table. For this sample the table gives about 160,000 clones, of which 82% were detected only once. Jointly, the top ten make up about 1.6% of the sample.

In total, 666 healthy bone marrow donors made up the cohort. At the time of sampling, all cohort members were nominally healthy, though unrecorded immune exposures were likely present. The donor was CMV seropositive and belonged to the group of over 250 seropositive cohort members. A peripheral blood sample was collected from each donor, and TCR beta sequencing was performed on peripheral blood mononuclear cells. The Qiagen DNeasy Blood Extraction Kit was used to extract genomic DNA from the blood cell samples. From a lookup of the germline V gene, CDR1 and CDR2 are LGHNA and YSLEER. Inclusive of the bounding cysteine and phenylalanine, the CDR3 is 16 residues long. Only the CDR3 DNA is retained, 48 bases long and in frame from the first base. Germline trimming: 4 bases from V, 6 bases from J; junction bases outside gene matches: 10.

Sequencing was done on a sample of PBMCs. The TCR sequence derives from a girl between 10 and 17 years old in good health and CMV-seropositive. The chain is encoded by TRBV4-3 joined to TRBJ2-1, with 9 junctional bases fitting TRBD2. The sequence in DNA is TGCGCCAGCAGCCCCCTCTTAGCGGGGGCACGCAATGAGCAGTTCTTC. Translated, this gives CASSPLLAGARNEQFF.